This entry features one T cell receptor beta chain sequence. Its target is not known. One junction end does not reproduce the germline sequence, and a read error may be involved. Sequencing used immunoSEQ multiplex PCR; TCRdb keeps in-frame clones, though not all of them. The table lists 97,000 or so clones, roughly nine tenths of them singletons. This entry belongs to a study of T cell responses to AZD1222 COVID-19 vaccine. Study outcomes and limitations: Vaccine-associated CD4 TCRs ranged over spike, dominating at 160-218 and 743-854. Clonal diversity may have been underestimated in mostly white British donors. It was only after the peak T cell response that any repertoires were sampled.

The source is an adult who received the AZD1222 COVID-19 vaccine. Sample: peripheral blood, taken 28 days after the second AZD1222 dose.

As DNA, the CDR3 is TGTGCCAACAGTGAGGAAGGGGGGAAGCAACAGTACTTC. Its protein product is CANSEEGGKQQYF. This rearrangement joins TRBV6-1 to TRBJ2-7; TRBD1 or TRBD2 may be the D gene (6 bases each). CDR3 size: 13 residues. Looked up from germline, CDR1 is MNHNS and CDR2 is SASEGT.